Presented here are 21 T cell receptor beta chains from one specimen sequenced in a study of CD8+ T cells in alopecia areata. Reverse transcribed after extraction, RNA yielded cDNA as the sequencing template. Generated by immunoSEQ multiplex PCR, the TCRdb table keeps only in-frame clones and is missing some. The data hold roughly 110,000 clones, with roughly 56% observed a single time. The sample's treatment: oral pan-JAK inhibitor, 5-10 mg twice daily. The input for sequencing was CD4+ T cells sorted from blood, taken at week 24, from a patient treated with tofacitinib. These TCRs come from a human donor with alopecia areata.

CDR3 in amino acids: CASRVNGRENQPQHF. In DNA form, the CDR3 reads TGTGCCAGCAGAGTCAACGGGAGGGAAAATCAGCCCCAGCATTTT. This rearrangement joins TRBV6-5 to TRBJ1-5, with unresolved D. V lost 6 bases to trimming and J lost 4 bases, with 16 bases between them. Germline V gene sequence: CDR1 MNHEY, CDR2 SVGAGI. The CDR3 is 15 amino acids.

The V gene is TRBV18, the J gene TRBJ2-2, with D unclear. The germline CDR1 and CDR2 sequences are KGHSH and LQKENI. Trimming pared 0 bases from V and 4 bases from J, leaving 9 bases between. The CDR3 runs 15 residues. The CDR3 sequence is CASSPPGQTTGELFF. The CDR3 DNA reads as TGTGCCAGCTCACCACCTGGGCAGACCACCGGGGAGCTGTTTTTT.

This clone has just one count. The chain recombines TRBV25-1 with TRBJ2-7, with D perhaps matching TRBD2 (5 bases). The CDR3 contains 14 residues. Germline assignment: CDR1 MGHDK and CDR2 SYGVNS. V lost 5 bases and J lost 6, with 17 bases in between. The CDR3 spells CASSPRVGSTEQYF. CDR3 in DNA: TGTGCCAGCAGTCCGAGGGTTGGATCCACCGAGCAGTACTTC.

The rearrangement uses TRBV19 and TRBJ2-5, with D perhaps being TRBD1 or TRBD2 (6 bases each). This CDR3 comprises 14 residues. With 9 bases removed from V and 5 bases from J, the gap between germline ends came to 19 bases. The germline CDR1 and CDR2 sequences are LNHDA and SQIVND (reference sequence). CDR3 protein: CASTKPGGEETQYF. The CDR3 DNA sequence: TGTGCCAGCACAAAACCCGGGGGCGAGGAGACCCAGTACTTC.

The table lists this clone with a count of one. The rearrangement links TRBV7-2 to TRBJ2-5; D uncertain. V lost 5 bases, J lost 3 bases, and 7 bases lay in between. In germline, CDR1 is SGHTA, CDR2 FQGNSA. CDR3 size: 12 residues. As DNA, the CDR3 is TGTGCCAGCAGCCCCCAGAAAGAGACCCAGTACTTC. It encodes CASSPQKETQYF.

The chain carries TRBV5-6 and TRBJ2-1; 11 nucleotides agree with TRBD2. The CDR3 consists of 16 residues. In germline, CDR1 is SGHDT, CDR2 YYEEEE. Losses at the gene ends were 4 bases for V and 7 bases for J; bases not matched to a gene: 10. The CDR3 coding sequence is TGTGCCAGCAGCGATATGCTAGCGGGGGGTTTGAATGAGCAGTTCTTC. It translates to CASSDMLAGGLNEQFF.

This clone occurred a few times. The chain employs TRBV29-1 and TRBJ2-7; D might be TRBD2 (5 bases). This CDR3 comprises 11 residues. Trimming pared 4 bases from V and 5 bases from J, leaving 9 bases between. Germline CDR1 and CDR2: SQVTM and ANQGSEA. This CDR3 is CSVVRGNEQYF. The CDR3 DNA is TGCAGCGTTGTTCGGGGAAACGAGCAGTACTTC.

This clone was seen more than once but under ten times. V is TRBV2 and J is TRBJ1-5; no reliable D call. Looked up from germline, CDR1 is SNHLY and CDR2 is FYNNEI. The CDR3 is made up of 14 amino acids. V was pared by 1 base and J by 0 bases, with 4 bases between. The CDR3 here is CASSEGLSNQPQHF. In nucleotides, the CDR3 is TGTGCCAGCAGTGAAGGCCTTAGCAATCAGCCCCAGCATTTT.

The chain combines TRBV9 with TRBJ2-7; D tentatively fits TRBD1 or TRBD2 (6 bases each). Germline loops: CDR1 SGDLS, CDR2 YYNGEE. Trimming took off 0 bases at V and 7 bases at J, with 11 bases between the two ends. The CDR3 runs to 13 residues. Here the CDR3 reads CASSVAGAGEQYF. The CDR3 DNA sequence: TGTGCCAGCAGCGTAGCGGGGGCGGGAGAGCAGTACTTC.

The gene calls are TRBV7-9 and TRBJ1-1, with D possibly matching TRBD1 (5 bases). V shed 1 base and J shed 1 base, with 7 bases lying between them. CDR3 length: 14 amino acids. The V gene's germline CDR1 is SEHNR and CDR2 FQNEAQ (reference sequence). CDR3 amino acids: CASSLVQGNTEAFF. The CDR3 region has the DNA TGTGCCAGCAGCTTAGTGCAGGGGAACACTGAAGCTTTCTTT.

This rearrangement joins TRBV18 to TRBJ2-3; perhaps TRBD1 as D (5 bases). Germline loops: CDR1 KGHSH, CDR2 LQKENI. V lost 1 base and J 2 bases, leaving 7 bases between the germline ends. The CDR3 is made up of 14 amino acids. DNA for the CDR3: TGTGCCAGCTCACCACAAGGGGACACAGATACGCAGTATTTT. The encoded protein is CASSPQGDTDTQYF.

This clone has only a few counts. This chain uses TRBV19 with TRBJ2-3, with D tentatively TRBD2 (6 bases). Germline lookup yields CDR1 LNHDA and CDR2 SQIVND (reference sequence). The CDR3 is 14 amino acids. The V end lost 9 bases, the J end lost 2 bases, and 15 bases lay between the germline ends. In nucleotides, the CDR3 is TGTGCCAGCGGGCGACTAGACGCCACAGATACGCAGTATTTT. Amino acids: CASGRLDATDTQYF.

This sequence joins TRBV20-1 and TRBJ2-3, with D unresolved. The CDR3 covers 11 residues. With 7 bases removed from V and 5 bases from J, the gap between germline ends came to 10 bases. CDR1 and CDR2 (germline): DFQATT, SNEGSKA (reference sequence). In DNA form, the CDR3 reads TGCAGTGTTAAAGAGAGAGATACGCAGTATTTT. The encoded protein is CSVKERDTQYF.

This clone was found a few times. The genes are TRBV27 and TRBJ2-4; 7 positions agree with TRBD1. V lost 8 bases to trimming and J lost 4 bases; unmatched junction nucleotides: 11. Germline V lookup: CDR1 MNHEY, CDR2 SMNVEV (reference sequence). This CDR3 is 15 amino acids long. The CDR3 nucleotides read TGTGCCAGCGGTAAATTGGGGACAGAGAAAAACATTCAGTACTTC. Amino acid sequence: CASGKLGTEKNIQYF.

This clone was recorded once. The chain has TRBV5-1 and TRBJ2-5, with D hard to call. CDR1 and CDR2 (germline): SGHRS, YFSETQ. Trimming cost V 4 bases and J 1 base, with 5 bases left between them. This CDR3 spans 12 amino acids. CDR3 bases: TGCGCCAGCAGCCAAATCCAAGAGACCCAGTACTTC. Protein: CASSQIQETQYF.

The rearrangement joins TRBV4-2 to TRBJ2-1; the D gene is possibly TRBD2 (7 bases). Germline V lookup: CDR1 LGHNA, CDR2 YNFKEQ. The length of the CDR3 is 17 residues. Deletions cut 0 bases from V and 7 bases from J, with 19 bases between. The CDR3 DNA reads TGTGCCAGCAGCCAAGATCTGGCGGGGGCTGAGGTTAATGAGCAGTTCTTC. Translated: CASSQDLAGAEVNEQFF.

Concerning this clone itself: At one end the junction does not follow the germline gene, possibly because of a read error. V and J are TRBV4-3 and TRBJ2-5, with TRBD2 as a possible D gene (6 bases). Germline CDR1 LGHNA, CDR2 YSLEER. The CDR3 length is 15 residues. CDR3 sequence: CASSQGGLPQETQYF. Written as DNA, the CDR3 is TGCGCCAGCAGTCAAGGAGGGCTCCCCCAAGAGACCCAGTACTTC.

Written as DNA, the CDR3 is TGTGCCAGCAGCGTGCGACAGGGCGGGGAGCAGTACTTC. Its protein is CASSVRQGGEQYF. The chain joins TRBV9 to TRBJ2-7; 7 nucleotides match TRBD1. CDR1 and CDR2 from the germline V gene are SGDLS and YYNGEE. V shed 2 bases, J shed 7 bases, and the junction held 6 bases outside the gene matches. This CDR3 has 13 residues.

The chain links TRBV14 to TRBJ2-5, with D perhaps TRBD2 (5 bases). Trimming left V 3 bases short and J 4 bases short, with 12 bases between. The CDR3 runs 14 residues. The V gene's germline CDR1 is SGHDN and CDR2 FVKESK. CDR3: CASSHQRDPETQYF. The CDR3 region has the DNA TGTGCCAGCAGCCACCAGAGGGATCCAGAGACCCAGTACTTC.

The sample holds one count of this clone. This chain joins TRBV27 and TRBJ1-1, with D tentatively TRBD1 (6 bases). The germline V gene encodes CDR1 MNHEY and CDR2 SMNVEV (reference sequence). With 7 bases removed from V and 1 base from J, the gap between germline ends came to 10 bases. This CDR3 comprises 13 residues. The CDR3 spells CASNKQGNTEAFF. In nucleotides, the CDR3 is TGTGCCAGCAACAAACAGGGGAACACTGAAGCTTTCTTT.

This clone was detected a few times. The J gene is TRBJ2-7, the V gene TRBV7-9, with D possibly being TRBD1 (5 bases). CDR3 length equals 14 residues. With 5 bases removed from V and 0 bases from J, the gap between germline ends came to 11 bases. Per the germline V gene, CDR1 is SEHNR and CDR2 is FQNEAQ (reference sequence). The chain's CDR3 is CASSADRGSYEQYF. Here the CDR3 DNA reads TGTGCCAGCAGCGCTGATAGGGGCTCCTACGAGCAGTACTTC.